The text below deals with one T cell receptor beta chain. This sample is part of a study of TIL therapy for anti-PD-1-resistant metastatic lung cancer. Across the whole study: Tumors had a median PD-L1 proportion score of 4.5% to 7%. A handful of tumors were EGFR-mutant and two were ALK-rearranged. By whole-exome sequencing, median non-synonymous tumor mutation burden was roughly 1.6 mutations per megabase.

The libraries were made with immunoSEQ v3. Libraries were sequenced to around 2 million read pairs (survey) or roughly 4.5-6 million (deep). Repertoires were generated with immunoSEQ multiplex PCR, while TCRdb's copy carries only in-frame clones and drops some. Here the sample spans 60,000 or so clones, around 63% being singletons. The V gene lost 5 bases and the J gene lost 8 bases, with 12 bases spanning the gap. Germline V gene sequence: CDR1 MNHNY, CDR2 SVGAGI (reference sequence). The CDR3 extends over 12 amino acids. The sample's time point: pre-treatment sample, taken before nivolumab and TIL therapy.

V is TRBV6-6 and J is TRBJ1-2; no reliable D call. The sequences come from blood, collected at baseline. This clonotype was sampled from a person aged 25 to 85 with non-small cell lung cancer. The CDR3 DNA reads as TGTGCCAGCAGTGGAGGAGTCGTGGGCTACACCTTC. Amino acids: CASSGGVVGYTF.